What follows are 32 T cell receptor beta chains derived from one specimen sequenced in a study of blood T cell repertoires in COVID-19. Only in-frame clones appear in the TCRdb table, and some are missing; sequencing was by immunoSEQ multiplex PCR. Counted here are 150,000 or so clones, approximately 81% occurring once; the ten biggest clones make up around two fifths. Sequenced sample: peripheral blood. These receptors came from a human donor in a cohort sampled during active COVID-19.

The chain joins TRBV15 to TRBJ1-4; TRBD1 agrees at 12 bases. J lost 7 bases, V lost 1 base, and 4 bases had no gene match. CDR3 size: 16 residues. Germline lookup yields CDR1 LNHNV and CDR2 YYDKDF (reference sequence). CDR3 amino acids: CATSRGDRGRGEKLFF. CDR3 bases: TGTGCCACCAGCAGAGGGGACAGGGGGCGGGGTGAAAAACTGTTTTTT.

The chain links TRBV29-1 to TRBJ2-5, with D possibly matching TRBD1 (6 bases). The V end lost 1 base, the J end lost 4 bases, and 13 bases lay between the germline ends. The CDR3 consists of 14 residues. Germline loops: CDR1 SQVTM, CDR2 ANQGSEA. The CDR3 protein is CSVEGARGGETQYF. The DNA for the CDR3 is TGCAGCGTTGAAGGGGCCAGGGGTGGAGAGACCCAGTACTTC. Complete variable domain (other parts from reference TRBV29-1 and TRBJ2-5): SAVISQKPSRDICQRGTSLTIQCQVDSQVTMMFWYRQQPGQSLTLIATANQGSEATYESGFVIDKFPISRPNLTFSTLTVSNMSPEDSSIYLCSVEGARGGETQYFGPGTRLLVL.

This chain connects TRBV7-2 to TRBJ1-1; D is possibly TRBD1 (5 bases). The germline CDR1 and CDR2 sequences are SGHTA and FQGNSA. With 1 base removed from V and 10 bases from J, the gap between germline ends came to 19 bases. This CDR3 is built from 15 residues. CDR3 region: CASSLEVGTGGGAFF. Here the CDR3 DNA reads TGTGCCAGCAGCTTAGAGGTGGGGACCGGGGGAGGAGCTTTCTTT.

DNA of the CDR3: TGCGCCAGCGCCATAATCGTAGGGGGCGGCTACAATGAGCAGTTCTTC. It encodes CASAIIVGGGYNEQFF. V is TRBV5-1 and J is TRBJ2-1, with 7 nucleotides matching TRBD1. The CDR3 contains 16 residues. The germline gives CDR1 SGHRS, CDR2 YFSETQ. V lost 7 bases to trimming and J lost 3 bases; unmatched junction nucleotides: 13.

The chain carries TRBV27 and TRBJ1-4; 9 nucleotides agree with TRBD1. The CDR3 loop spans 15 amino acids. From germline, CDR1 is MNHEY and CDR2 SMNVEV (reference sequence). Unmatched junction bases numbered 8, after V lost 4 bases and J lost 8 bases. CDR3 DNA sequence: TGTGCCAGCAGTTCAACGGACAGGGGAATCGAAAAACTGTTTTTT. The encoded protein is CASSSTDRGIEKLFF.

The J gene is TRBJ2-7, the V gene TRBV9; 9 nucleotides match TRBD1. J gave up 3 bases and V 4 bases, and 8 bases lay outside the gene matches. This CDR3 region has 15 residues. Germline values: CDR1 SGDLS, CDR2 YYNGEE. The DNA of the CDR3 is TGTGCCAGCAGCCCGAGCGGGACAGGGTTCTACGAGCAGTACTTC. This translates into CASSPSGTGFYEQYF.

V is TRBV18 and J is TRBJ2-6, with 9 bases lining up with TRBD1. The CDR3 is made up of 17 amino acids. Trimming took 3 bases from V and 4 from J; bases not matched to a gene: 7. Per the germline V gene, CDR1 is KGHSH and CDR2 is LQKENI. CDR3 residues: CASSPLQGARGANVLTF. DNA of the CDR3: TGTGCCAGCTCACCTCTACAGGGGGCGCGAGGGGCCAACGTCCTGACTTTC.

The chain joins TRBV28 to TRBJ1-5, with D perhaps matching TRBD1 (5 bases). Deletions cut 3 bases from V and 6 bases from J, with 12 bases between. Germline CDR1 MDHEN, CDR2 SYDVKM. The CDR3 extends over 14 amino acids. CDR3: CASSLSQGGQPQHF. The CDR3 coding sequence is TGTGCCAGCAGTTTGAGCCAGGGCGGTCAGCCCCAGCATTTT.

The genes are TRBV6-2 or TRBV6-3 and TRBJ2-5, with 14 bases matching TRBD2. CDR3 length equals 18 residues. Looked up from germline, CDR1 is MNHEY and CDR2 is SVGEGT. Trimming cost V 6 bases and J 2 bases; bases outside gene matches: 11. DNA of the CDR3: TGTGCCAGCAGCCTCGGGACTAGCGGGGGCCACTTACAAGAGACCCAGTACTTC. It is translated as CASSLGTSGGHLQETQYF.

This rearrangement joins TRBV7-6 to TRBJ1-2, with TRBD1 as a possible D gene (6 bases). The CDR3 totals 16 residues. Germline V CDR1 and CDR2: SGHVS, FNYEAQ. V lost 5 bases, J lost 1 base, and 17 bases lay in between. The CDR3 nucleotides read TGTGCCAGCAGCCCATGGAGGACAGTGGATAACTATGGCTACACCTTC. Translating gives CASSPWRTVDNYGYTF.

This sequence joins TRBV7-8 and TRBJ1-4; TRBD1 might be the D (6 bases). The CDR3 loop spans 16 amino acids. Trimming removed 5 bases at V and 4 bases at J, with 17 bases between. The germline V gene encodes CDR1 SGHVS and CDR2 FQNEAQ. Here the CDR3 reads CASSQGQPLLNEKLFF. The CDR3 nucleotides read TGTGCCAGCAGCCAAGGACAGCCCCTTCTTAATGAAAAACTGTTTTTT.

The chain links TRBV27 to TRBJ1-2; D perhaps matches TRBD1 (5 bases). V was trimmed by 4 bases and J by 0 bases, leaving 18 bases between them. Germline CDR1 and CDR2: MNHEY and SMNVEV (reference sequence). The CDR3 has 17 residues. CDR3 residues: CASSYSGSQTSNYGYTF. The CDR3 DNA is TGTGCCAGCAGTTACTCAGGGTCCCAAACTTCTAACTATGGCTACACCTTC.

CDR3 loop: CSVDWAGGGQPQHF. The CDR3 DNA reads TGCAGCGTTGATTGGGCAGGGGGCGGTCAGCCCCAGCATTTT. The V and J genes are TRBV29-1 and TRBJ1-5; 8 nucleotides agree with TRBD1. V shed 3 bases and J 6 bases; nucleotides not matched to a gene: 7. The V gene's germline CDR1 is SQVTM and CDR2 ANQGSEA. The length of the CDR3 is 14 residues.

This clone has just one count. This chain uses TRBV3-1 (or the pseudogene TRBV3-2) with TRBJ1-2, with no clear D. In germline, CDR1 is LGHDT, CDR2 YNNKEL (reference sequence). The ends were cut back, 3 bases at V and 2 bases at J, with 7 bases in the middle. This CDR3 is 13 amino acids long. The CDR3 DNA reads TGTGCCAGCAGCCACGGGATGAACTATGGCTACACCTTC. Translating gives CASSHGMNYGYTF.

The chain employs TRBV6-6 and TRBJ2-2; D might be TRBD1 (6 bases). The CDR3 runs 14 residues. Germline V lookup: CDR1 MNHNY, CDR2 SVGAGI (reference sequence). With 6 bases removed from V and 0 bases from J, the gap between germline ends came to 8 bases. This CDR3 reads CASRGTPNTGELFF. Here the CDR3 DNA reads TGTGCCAGCAGGGGGACACCGAACACCGGGGAGCTGTTTTTT.

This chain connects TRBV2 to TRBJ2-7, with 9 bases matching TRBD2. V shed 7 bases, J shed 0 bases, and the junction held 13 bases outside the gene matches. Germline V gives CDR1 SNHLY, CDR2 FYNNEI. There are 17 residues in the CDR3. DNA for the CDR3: TGTGCCAGCATGAGCAGAGGTAGCGGGGGCCACTCCTACGAGCAGTACTTC. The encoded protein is CASMSRGSGGHSYEQYF.

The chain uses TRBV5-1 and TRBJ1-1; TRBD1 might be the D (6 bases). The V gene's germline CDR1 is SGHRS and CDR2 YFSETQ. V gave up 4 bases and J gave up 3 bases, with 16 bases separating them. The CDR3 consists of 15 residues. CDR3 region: CASSLRGRGDTEAFF. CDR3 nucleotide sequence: TGCGCCAGCAGCCTGCGGGGGAGGGGGGACACTGAAGCTTTCTTT.

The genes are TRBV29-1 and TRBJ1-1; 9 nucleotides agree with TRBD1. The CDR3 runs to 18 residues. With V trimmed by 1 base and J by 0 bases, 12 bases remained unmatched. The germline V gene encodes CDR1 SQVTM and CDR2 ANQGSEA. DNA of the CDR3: TGCAGCGTTGAAGGGTCTATCGACAGGGGGGCCGTGAACACTGAAGCTTTCTTT. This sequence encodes CSVEGSIDRGAVNTEAFF.

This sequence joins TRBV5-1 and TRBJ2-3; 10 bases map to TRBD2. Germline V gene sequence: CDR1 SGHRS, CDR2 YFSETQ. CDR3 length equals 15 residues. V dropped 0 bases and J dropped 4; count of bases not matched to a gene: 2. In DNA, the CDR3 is TGCGCCAGCAGCTTGGATAGCGGGGGGCCAGATACGCAGTATTTT. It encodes CASSLDSGGPDTQYF.

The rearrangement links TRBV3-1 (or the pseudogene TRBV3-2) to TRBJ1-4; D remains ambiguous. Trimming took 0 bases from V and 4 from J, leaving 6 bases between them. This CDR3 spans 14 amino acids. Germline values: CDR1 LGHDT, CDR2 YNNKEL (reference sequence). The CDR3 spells CASSQDSYNEKLFF. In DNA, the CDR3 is TGTGCCAGCAGCCAAGACAGTTATAATGAAAAACTGTTTTTT.

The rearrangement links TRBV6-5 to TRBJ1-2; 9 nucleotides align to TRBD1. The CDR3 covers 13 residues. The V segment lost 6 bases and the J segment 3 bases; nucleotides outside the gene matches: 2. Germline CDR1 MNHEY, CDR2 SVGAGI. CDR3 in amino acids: CASSRDRDYGYTF. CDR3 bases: TGTGCCAGCAGCCGGGACAGGGACTATGGCTACACCTTC.

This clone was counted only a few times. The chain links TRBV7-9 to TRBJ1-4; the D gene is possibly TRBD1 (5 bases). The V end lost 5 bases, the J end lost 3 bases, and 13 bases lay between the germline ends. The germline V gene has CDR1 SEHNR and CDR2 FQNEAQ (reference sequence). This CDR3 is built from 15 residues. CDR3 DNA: TGTGCCAGCAGCATAAAACAGGCCCCTAATGAAAAACTGTTTTTT. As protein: CASSIKQAPNEKLFF.

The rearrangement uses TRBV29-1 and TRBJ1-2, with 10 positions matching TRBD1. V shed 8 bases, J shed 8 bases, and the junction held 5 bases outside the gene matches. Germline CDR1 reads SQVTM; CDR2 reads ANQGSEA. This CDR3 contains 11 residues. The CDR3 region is CSTGTGAGYTF. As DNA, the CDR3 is TGCAGCACAGGGACAGGGGCCGGCTACACCTTC.

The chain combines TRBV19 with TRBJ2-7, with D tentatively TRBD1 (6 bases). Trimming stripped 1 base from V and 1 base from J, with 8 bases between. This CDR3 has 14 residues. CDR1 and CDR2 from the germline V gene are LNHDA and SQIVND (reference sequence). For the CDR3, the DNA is TGTGCCAGTAGTATAGGAGGGGGATCCTACGAGCAGTACTTC. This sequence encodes CASSIGGGSYEQYF.

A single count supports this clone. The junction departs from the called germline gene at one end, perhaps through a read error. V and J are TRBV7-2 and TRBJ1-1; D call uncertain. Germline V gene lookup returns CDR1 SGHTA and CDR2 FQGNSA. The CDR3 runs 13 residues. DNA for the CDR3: TGTGCCAGCACCTTATCGGGTTTCGGTGAAGCTTTCTTT. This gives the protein CASTLSGFGEAFF.

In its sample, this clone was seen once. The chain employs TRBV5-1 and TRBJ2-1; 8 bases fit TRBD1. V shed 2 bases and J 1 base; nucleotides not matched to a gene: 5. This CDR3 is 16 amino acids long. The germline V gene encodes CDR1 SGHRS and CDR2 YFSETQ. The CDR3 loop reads CASSFTGGWSYNEQFF. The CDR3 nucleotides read TGCGCCAGCAGCTTTACAGGGGGTTGGTCCTACAATGAGCAGTTCTTC. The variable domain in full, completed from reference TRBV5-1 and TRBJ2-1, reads KAGVTQTPRYLIKTRGQQVTLSCSPISGHRSVSWYQQTPGQGLQFLFEYFSETQRNKGNFPGRFSGRQFSNSRSEMNVSTLELGDSALYLCASSFTGGWSYNEQFFGPGTRLTVL.

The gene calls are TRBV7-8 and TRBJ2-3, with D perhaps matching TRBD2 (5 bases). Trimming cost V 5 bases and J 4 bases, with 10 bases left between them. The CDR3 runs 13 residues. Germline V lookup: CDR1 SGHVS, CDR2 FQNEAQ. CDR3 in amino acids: CASSHRRADTQYF. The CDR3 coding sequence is TGTGCCAGCAGCCACCGGCGGGCAGATACGCAGTATTTT.

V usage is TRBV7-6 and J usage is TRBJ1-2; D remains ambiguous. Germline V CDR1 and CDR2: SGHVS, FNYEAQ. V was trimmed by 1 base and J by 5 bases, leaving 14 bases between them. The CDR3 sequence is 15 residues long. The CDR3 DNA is TGTGCCAGCAGCTTAGGGTCACCAAGGAGGTATGGCTACACCTTC. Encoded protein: CASSLGSPRRYGYTF.

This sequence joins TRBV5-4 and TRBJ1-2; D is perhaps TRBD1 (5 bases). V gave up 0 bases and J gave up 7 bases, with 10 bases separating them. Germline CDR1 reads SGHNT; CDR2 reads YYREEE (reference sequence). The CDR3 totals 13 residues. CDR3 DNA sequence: TGTGCCAGCAGCTTGGAGGGGTATGCTGGCTACACCTTC. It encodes CASSLEGYAGYTF.

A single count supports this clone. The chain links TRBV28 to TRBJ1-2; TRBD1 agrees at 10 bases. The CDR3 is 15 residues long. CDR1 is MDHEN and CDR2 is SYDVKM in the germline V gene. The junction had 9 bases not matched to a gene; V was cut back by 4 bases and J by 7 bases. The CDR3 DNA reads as TGTGCCAGCAGTTCCGGACAGGGGGTCCGGGGTGGCTACACCTTC. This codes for CASSSGQGVRGGYTF.

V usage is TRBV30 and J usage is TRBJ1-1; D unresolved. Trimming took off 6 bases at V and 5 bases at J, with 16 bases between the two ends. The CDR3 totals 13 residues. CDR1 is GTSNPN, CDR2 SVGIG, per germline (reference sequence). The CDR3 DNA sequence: TGTGCCTGCCCACCGCCGGGGAGGACTGAAGCTTTCTTT. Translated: CACPPPGRTEAFF. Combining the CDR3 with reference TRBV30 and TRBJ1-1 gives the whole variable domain SQTIHQWPATLVQPVGSPLSLECTVEGTSNPNLYWYRQAAGRGLQLLFYSVGIGQISSEVPQNLSASRPQDRQFILSSKKLLLSDSGFYLCACPPPGRTEAFFGQGTRLTVV.

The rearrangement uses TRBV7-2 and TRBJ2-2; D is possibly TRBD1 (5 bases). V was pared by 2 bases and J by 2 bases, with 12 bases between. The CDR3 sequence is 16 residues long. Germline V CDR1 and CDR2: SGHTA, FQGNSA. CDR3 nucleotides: TGTGCCAGCAGCTTATTTGGTGGGGCCAACACCGGGGAGCTGTTTTTT. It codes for CASSLFGGANTGELFF.